This T cell receptor (beta chain) was identified during a study of OX40 agonist ivuxolimab in advanced cancers. Study-wide context: Under the entry rules, prior anti-PD-1, anti-PD-L1 or anti-CTLA-4 therapy was allowed, and approximately 40% had some.

This table comes from immunoSEQ multiplex PCR, and its TCRdb copy is limited to in-frame clones, with some not included. The sample comprises tens of thousands of clones, roughly 88% of which are singletons, and about 0.3% rests with the top ten. V lost 0 bases and J 2 bases, leaving 4 bases between the germline ends. Germline CDR1 reads MGHRA; CDR2 reads YSYEKL. This CDR3 is 13 amino acids long. Patients with a history of autoimmune disease or on systemic immunosuppression were excluded. This chain joins TRBV4-1 and TRBJ1-1; the D is unclear. This specimen was CD4+ or CD8+ T cells sorted from blood, taken in a trial of the OX40 agonist ivuxolimab. This receptor was identified in an adult with an advanced solid tumor such as melanoma, head and neck, liver or kidney cancer. The CDR3 sequence is CASSQEYNTEAFF. CDR3 bases: TGCGCCAGCAGCCAAGAGTATAACACTGAAGCTTTCTTT.